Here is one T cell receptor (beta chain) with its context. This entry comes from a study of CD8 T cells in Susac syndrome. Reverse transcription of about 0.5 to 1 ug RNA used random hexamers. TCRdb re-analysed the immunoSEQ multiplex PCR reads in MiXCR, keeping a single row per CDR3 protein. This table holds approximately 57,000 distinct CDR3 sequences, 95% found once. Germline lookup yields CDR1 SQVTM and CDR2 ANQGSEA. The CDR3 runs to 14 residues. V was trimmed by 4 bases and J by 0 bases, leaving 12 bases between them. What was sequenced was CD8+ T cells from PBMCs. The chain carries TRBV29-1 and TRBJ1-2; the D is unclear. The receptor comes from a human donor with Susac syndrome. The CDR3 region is CSVVLPQANYGYTF. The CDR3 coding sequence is TGCAGCGTTGTGCTTCCGCAGGCTAACTATGGCTACACCTTC.